This T cell receptor beta chain was sequenced for a study of T cell changes during pregnancy in multiple sclerosis. Using immunoSEQ multiplex PCR, the repertoire was profiled, and TCRdb retains in-frame clones only, with some absent. The table shows about 39,000 clones, with around nine tenths occurring only once. The CDR3 sequence is 12 residues long. CDR1 and CDR2 from the germline V gene are SGHTA and FQGNSA. V was trimmed by 5 bases and J by 9 bases, leaving 11 bases between them. The receptor comes from a female donor in good health, enrolled as a control in a pregnancy study. Specimen: CD4+ T cells from peripheral blood mononuclear cells, collected in the first trimester of pregnancy. The chain is built from TRBV7-2 and TRBJ2-1, with D uncertain. Here the CDR3 DNA reads TGTGCCAGCAGCCCCTCGCGGCGTGAGCAGTTCTTC. It encodes CASSPSRREQFF. The full variable domain, its missing parts supplied by reference TRBV7-2 and TRBJ2-1, is GAGVSQSPSNKVTEKGKDVELRCDPISGHTALYWYRQSLGQGLEFLIYFQGNSAPDKSGLPSDRFSAERTGGSVSTLTIQRTQQEDSAVYLCASSPSRREQFFGPGTRLTVL.